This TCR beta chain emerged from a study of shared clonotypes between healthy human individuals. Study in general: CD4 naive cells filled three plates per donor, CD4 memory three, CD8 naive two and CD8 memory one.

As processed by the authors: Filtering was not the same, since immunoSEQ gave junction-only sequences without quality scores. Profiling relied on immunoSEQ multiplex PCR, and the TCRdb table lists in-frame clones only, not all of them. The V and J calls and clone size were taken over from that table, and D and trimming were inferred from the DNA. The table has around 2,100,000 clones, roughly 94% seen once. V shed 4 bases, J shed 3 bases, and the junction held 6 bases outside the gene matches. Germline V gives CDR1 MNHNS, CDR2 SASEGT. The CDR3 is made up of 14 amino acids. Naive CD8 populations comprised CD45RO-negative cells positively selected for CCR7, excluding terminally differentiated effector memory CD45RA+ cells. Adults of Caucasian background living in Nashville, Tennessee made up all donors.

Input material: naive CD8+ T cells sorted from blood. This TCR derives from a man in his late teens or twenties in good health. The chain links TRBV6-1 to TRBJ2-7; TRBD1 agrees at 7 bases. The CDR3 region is CASSAETGYYEQYF. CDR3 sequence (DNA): TGTGCCAGCAGTGCCGAGACAGGGTACTACGAGCAGTACTTC.